One sample yielded the 5 T cell receptor beta chains listed below, sequenced in a study of blood T cell repertoires in COVID-19. The method was immunoSEQ multiplex PCR; TCRdb's version includes in-frame clones alone and lacks a portion of them. The sample contains 75,000 to 85,000 clones, approximately 82% of which appear only once. Sequencing input: peripheral blood. These TCRs come from a human donor in a cohort sampled during active COVID-19.

This chain joins TRBV7-9 and TRBJ1-1, with D unresolved. From germline, CDR1 is SEHNR and CDR2 FQNEAQ (reference sequence). The CDR3 spans 15 residues. The V end was cut by 2 bases, the J end by 3 bases, with 13 bases between. The CDR3 reads CASSLQPPRDTEAFF. The CDR3 DNA reads as TGTGCCAGCAGCTTACAGCCTCCGAGGGACACTGAAGCTTTCTTT.

The V gene is TRBV18, the J gene TRBJ2-2, with 7 bases that match TRBD2. Germline CDR1 reads KGHSH; CDR2 reads LQKENI. This CDR3 is built from 16 residues. With 3 bases clipped from V and 2 bases from J, the junction kept 6 bases outside the gene matches. The CDR3 is CASSPAGTTNTGELFF. CDR3 in DNA: TGTGCCAGCTCACCCGCCGGGACTACCAACACCGGGGAGCTGTTTTTT.

The rearrangement uses TRBV9 and TRBJ2-1; TRBD1 is a possible D gene (5 bases). This CDR3 is built from 13 residues. V was pared by 4 bases and J by 9 bases, with 14 bases between. Germline loops: CDR1 SGDLS, CDR2 YYNGEE. CDR3 amino acids: CASSFRQTGEQFF. The CDR3 DNA follows: TGTGCCAGCAGCTTCAGACAGACGGGTGAGCAGTTCTTC.

This clone was detected a few times. The chain combines TRBV7-9 with TRBJ1-1; a weak D match, TRBD1 (5 bases). Per germline, CDR1 SEHNR and CDR2 FQNEAQ (reference sequence). The CDR3 spans 11 residues. V was shortened by 9 bases and J by 6 bases, with 11 bases between the two germline ends. The CDR3 loop reads CASHDRAEAFF. In DNA form, the CDR3 reads TGTGCCAGTCACGACAGAGCTGAAGCTTTCTTT.

The V and J genes are TRBV19 and TRBJ2-7; D is uncertain. Trimming took off 5 bases at V and 2 bases at J, with 13 bases between the two ends. CDR3 length equals 14 residues. CDR1 is LNHDA, CDR2 SQIVND, per germline (reference sequence). The CDR3 DNA sequence: TGTGCCAGTAGTCGCCCAGGCGCAACCTACGAGCAGTACTTC. Translating it yields CASSRPGATYEQYF.